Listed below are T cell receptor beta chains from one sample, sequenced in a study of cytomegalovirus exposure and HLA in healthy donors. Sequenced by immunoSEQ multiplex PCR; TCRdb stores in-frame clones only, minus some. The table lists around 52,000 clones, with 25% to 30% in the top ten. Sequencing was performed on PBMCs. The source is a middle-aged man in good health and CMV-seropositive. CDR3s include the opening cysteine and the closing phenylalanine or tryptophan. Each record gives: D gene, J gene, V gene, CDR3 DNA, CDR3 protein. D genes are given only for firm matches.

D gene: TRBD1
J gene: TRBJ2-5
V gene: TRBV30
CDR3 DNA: TGTGCCTGGAGTGGAACCACAGGGGGCGAGACCCAGTACTTC
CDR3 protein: CAWSGTTGGETQYF

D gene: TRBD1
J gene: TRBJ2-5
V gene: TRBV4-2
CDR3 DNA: TGTGCCAGCAGCCAGACAGGGGGTGAAGAGACCCAGTACTTC
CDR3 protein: CASSQTGGEETQYF

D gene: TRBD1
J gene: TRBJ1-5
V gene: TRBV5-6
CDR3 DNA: TGTGCCAGCAGCTCCCGGGACAGGGGTTACAATCAGCCCCAGCATTTT
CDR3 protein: CASSSRDRGYNQPQHF

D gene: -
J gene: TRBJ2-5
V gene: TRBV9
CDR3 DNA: TGTGCCAGCAGCGCCATTCCCGGTGAGACAGGGAGGGAGACCCAGTACTTC
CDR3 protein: CASSAIPGETGRETQYF

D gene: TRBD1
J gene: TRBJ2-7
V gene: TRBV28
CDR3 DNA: TGTGCCAGCAGTTTATCCGCGGGACAGGGCACCTACGAGCAGTACTTC
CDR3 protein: CASSLSAGQGTYEQYF

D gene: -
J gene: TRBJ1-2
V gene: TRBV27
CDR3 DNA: TGTGCCAGCAGTTTGAATTGGGAGGGTGGGCGCTACACCTTC
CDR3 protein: CASSLNWEGGRYTF

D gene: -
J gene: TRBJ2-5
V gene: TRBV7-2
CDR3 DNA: TGTGCCAGCAGCTTAACTAGCCTGCAAGAGACCCAGTACTTC
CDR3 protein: CASSLTSLQETQYF

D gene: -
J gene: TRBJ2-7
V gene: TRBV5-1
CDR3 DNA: TGCGCCAGCAGCTTGGTGGGCCGGGACACCTCCTACGAGCAGTACTTC
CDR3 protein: CASSLVGRDTSYEQYF

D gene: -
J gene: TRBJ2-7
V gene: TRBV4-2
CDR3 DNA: TGTGCCAGCAGCCAAGGGGCCGAGCAGTACTTC
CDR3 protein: CASSQGAEQYF

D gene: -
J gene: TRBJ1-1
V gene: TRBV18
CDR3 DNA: TGTGCCAGCTCACTCCGGCGGGGGAATACTGAAGCTTTCTTT
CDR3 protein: CASSLRRGNTEAFF

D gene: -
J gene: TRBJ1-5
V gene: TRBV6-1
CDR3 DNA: TGTGCCAGCTGGCGGGACCTCGGCAATCAGCCCCAGCATTTT
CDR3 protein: CASWRDLGNQPQHF

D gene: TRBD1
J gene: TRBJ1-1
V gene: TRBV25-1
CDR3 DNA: TGTGCCAGCGACAGGGGGCGCAAGTACACTGAAGCTTTCTTT
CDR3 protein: CASDRGRKYTEAFF

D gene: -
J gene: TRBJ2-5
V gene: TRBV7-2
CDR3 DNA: TGTGCCAGCAGCCCTTGGGACCTAGGGGGAAGAGGGACCCAGTACTTC
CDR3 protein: CASSPWDLGGRGTQYF

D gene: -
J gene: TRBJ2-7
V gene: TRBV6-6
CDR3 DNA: TGTGCCAGCAGCAGAGGGATAGACGAGCAGTACTTC
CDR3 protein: CASSRGIDEQYF

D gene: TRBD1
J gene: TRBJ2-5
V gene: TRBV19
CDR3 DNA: TGTGCCAGTAGTATACGGGACAGGGCCAGGGAGACCCAGTACTTC
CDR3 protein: CASSIRDRARETQYF

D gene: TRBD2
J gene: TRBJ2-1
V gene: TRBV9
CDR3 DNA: TGTGCCAGCAGCGTAGGCCTCCTAGCGGGGGGGCCCTATGAGCAGTTCTTC
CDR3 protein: CASSVGLLAGGPYEQFF

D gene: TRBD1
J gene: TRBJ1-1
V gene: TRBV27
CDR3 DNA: TGTGCCAGCAGTCTGACAGGGGATCTTGAAGCTTTCTTT
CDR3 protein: CASSLTGDLEAFF

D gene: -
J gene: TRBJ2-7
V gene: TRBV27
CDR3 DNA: TGTGCCAGCAGTTTAGAAGGGAGCCTCTACGAGCAGTACTTC
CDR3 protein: CASSLEGSLYEQYF

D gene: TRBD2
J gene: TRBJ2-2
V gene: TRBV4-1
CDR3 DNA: TGCGCCAGCAGCCAAGTAGGAGGCGGGAGGGGGGCCGGGGAGCTGTTTTTT
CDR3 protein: CASSQVGGGRGAGELFF

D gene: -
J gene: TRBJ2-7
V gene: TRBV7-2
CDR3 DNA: TGTGCCAGCAGCTTAGGGGGAGTTCCTGAGCAGTACTTC
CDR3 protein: CASSLGGVPEQYF

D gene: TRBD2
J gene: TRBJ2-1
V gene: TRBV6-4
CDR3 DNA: TGTGCCAGCAGTGACGGGGCTAGCGGAAACAATGAGCAGTTCTTC
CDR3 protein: CASSDGASGNNEQFF

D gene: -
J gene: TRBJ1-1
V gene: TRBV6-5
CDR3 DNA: TGTGCCAGCAGTTTACGGGAAAACACTGAAGCTTTCTTT
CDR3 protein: CASSLRENTEAFF

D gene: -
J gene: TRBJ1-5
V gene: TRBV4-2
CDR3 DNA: TGTGCCAGCAGCCAAGACCAACTTACGGGAGGAAATCAGCCCCAGCATTTT
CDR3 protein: CASSQDQLTGGNQPQHF

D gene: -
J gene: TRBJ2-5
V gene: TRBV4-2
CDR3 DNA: TGTGCCAGCAGCCAAAAGGAGGGACAAGAGACCCAGTACTTC
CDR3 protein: CASSQKEGQETQYF

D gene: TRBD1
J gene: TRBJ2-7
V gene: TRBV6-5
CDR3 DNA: TGTGCCAGCAGGCGGACAGGGAGCTCCTACGAGCAGTACTTC
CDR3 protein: CASRRTGSSYEQYF

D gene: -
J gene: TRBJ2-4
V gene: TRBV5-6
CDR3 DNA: TGTGCCAGCAGCCTTCTAGATAGGGGGTACATTCAGTACTTC
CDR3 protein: CASSLLDRGYIQYF

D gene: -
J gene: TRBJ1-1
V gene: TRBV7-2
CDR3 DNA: TGTGCCAGCAGCCCCAGACAGCTAGCGGCGGGAGCTTTCTTT
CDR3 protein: CASSPRQLAAGAFF